The 31 T cell receptor beta chains in this list originate from one sample, sequenced in a study of naive and memory T cell subsets. The beta constant-region primer was an equimolar mix of two oligonucleotides covering TRBC1 and TRBC2. Ligated cDNA was amplified by four rounds of PCR with nested alpha and beta constant-region primers and SP2. Each CDR3 protein gets one entry after TCRdb re-called the UMI-ligation and nested PCR reads with MiXCR. The sample records 140,000 to 150,000 distinct CDR3 sequences, approximately 22% being singletons. These receptors' antigens are unknown. The study's findings and limits: Possibly reflecting memory cells re-expressing CD45RA, a few larger clonotypes occurred in naive repertoires, especially CD8.

The material sequenced was naive CD4+ T cells from blood. These TCRs come from a human donor in good health.

The sample holds one count of this clonotype. This chain joins TRBV27 and TRBJ1-4; D not resolved. The germline V gene encodes CDR1 MNHEY and CDR2 SMNVEV (reference sequence). The CDR3 contains 12 residues. Trimming removed 5 bases at V and 10 bases at J, with 11 bases between. Here the CDR3 reads CASSQLDGKLFF. CDR3 DNA sequence: TGTGCCAGCAGTCAGCTCGACGGAAAACTGTTTTTT.

The chain has TRBV6-5 and TRBJ2-5, with D possibly matching TRBD2 (6 bases). V lost 7 bases and J lost 7, with 16 bases in between. The CDR3 is 13 residues long. Germline V gene lookup returns CDR1 MNHEY and CDR2 SVGAGI. In nucleotides, the CDR3 is TGTGCCAGCAAGGAGGGAGCAGGAGGGACCCAGTACTTC. It specifies CASKEGAGGTQYF.

This chain connects TRBV9 to TRBJ1-4; D gene uncertain. Germline lookup yields CDR1 SGDLS and CDR2 YYNGEE. The V end lost 0 bases, the J end lost 3 bases, and 9 bases lay between the germline ends. This CDR3 spans 15 amino acids. The CDR3 DNA follows: TGTGCCAGCAGCGTAGGAGGGTACGCTAATGAAAAACTGTTTTTT. Translated: CASSVGGYANEKLFF.

Ten or more counts support this clonotype. The chain recombines TRBV12-3 or TRBV12-4 with TRBJ2-7; D call uncertain. The CDR3 has 11 amino acids. V lost 7 bases and J 5 bases, leaving 9 bases between the germline ends. The CDR3: CASKSRNEQYF. As DNA, the CDR3 is TGTGCCAGCAAGTCAAGAAACGAGCAGTACTTC.

The table lists this clonotype with a few counts. The rearrangement uses TRBV29-1 and TRBJ1-5; 9 nucleotides match TRBD1. The ends lost 6 bases at V and 5 bases at J; junction bases unmatched: 8. This CDR3 comprises 14 residues. Germline-derived CDR1 and CDR2 are SQVTM and ANQGSEA. CDR3 coding DNA: TGCAGCGTCTCCGGGACAGGGATTGATCAGCCCCAGCATTTT. Encoded protein: CSVSGTGIDQPQHF.

This clonotype was counted a few times. The chain combines TRBV28 with TRBJ2-1, with D maybe TRBD2 (5 bases). The ends were cut back, 1 base at V and 2 bases at J, with 6 bases in the middle. The CDR3 loop spans 14 amino acids. Germline CDR1 MDHEN, CDR2 SYDVKM. The CDR3 sequence is CASSLSGAYNEQFF. CDR3 sequence (DNA): TGTGCCAGCAGTTTATCCGGGGCCTACAATGAGCAGTTCTTC. The variable domain in full, completed from reference TRBV28 and TRBJ2-1, reads DVKVTQSSRYLVKRTGEKVFLECVQDMDHENMFWYRQDPGLGLRLIYFSYDVKMKEKGDIPEGYSVSREKKERFSLILESASTNQTSMYLCASSLSGAYNEQFFGPGTRLTVL.

The V and J genes are TRBV29-1 and TRBJ2-7; 8 bases line up with TRBD1. V lost 6 bases, J lost 0 bases, and 7 bases stayed unmatched. This CDR3 contains 14 residues. Germline values: CDR1 SQVTM, CDR2 ANQGSEA. CDR3 DNA: TGCAGCGTCGCGCCGGGACAGGACTCCTACGAGCAGTACTTC. Its translation is CSVAPGQDSYEQYF.

This clonotype was recorded many times. The CDR3 is CALGELNEQFF. CDR3 DNA: TGTGCCCTGGGGGAACTGAATGAGCAGTTCTTC. The chain recombines TRBV2 with TRBJ2-1, with D possibly being TRBD1 or TRBD2 (5 bases each). The CDR3 has 11 residues. Trimming stripped 11 bases from V and 7 bases from J, with 12 bases between. Germline values: CDR1 SNHLY, CDR2 FYNNEI.

This clonotype was seen a few times. The V gene is TRBV12-3 or TRBV12-4, the J gene TRBJ2-1, with TRBD2 matching over 7 bases. CDR3 length: 17 amino acids. Trimming cost V 2 bases and J 3 bases; bases outside gene matches: 10. CDR3 bases: TGTGCCAGCAGTTTAAATCTGCGGGAGCAGCGCTACAATGAGCAGTTCTTC. Protein product: CASSLNLREQRYNEQFF.

This clonotype was seen only a few times. The chain is built from TRBV12-3 or TRBV12-4 and TRBJ1-3; D remains ambiguous. The CDR3 is 16 amino acids. V was shortened by 3 bases and J by 0 bases, with 12 bases between the two germline ends. This CDR3 reads CASSLGVRTSGNTIYF. CDR3 nucleotides: TGTGCCAGCAGTTTGGGTGTCCGAACCTCTGGAAACACCATATATTTT.

Details on this clonotype: One base away lies a much larger clone, so this may be a sequencing read error. The genes are TRBV5-1 and TRBJ2-5; no definite D call. The CDR3 is 14 amino acids. Per germline, CDR1 SGHRS and CDR2 YFSETQ. DNA of the CDR3: TGCGTCAGCAGCTTGGGTACCCCCCTAGAGACCCAGTACTTC. This codes for CVSSLGTPLETQYF.

The rearrangement uses TRBV5-1 and TRBJ2-2; D perhaps matches TRBD1 (5 bases). The CDR3 runs 15 residues. V lost 5 bases and J 1 base, leaving 12 bases between the germline ends. Germline loops: CDR1 SGHRS, CDR2 YFSETQ. The CDR3 loop is CASSSRVWNTGELFF. CDR3 bases: TGCGCCAGCAGTAGCAGGGTGTGGAACACCGGGGAGCTGTTTTTT. The full variable domain, in which reference TRBV5-1 and TRBJ2-2 provide the parts outside the CDR3, is KAGVTQTPRYLIKTRGQQVTLSCSPISGHRSVSWYQQTPGQGLQFLFEYFSETQRNKGNFPGRFSGRQFSNSRSEMNVSTLELGDSALYLCASSSRVWNTGELFFGEGSRLTVL.

J is TRBJ2-7 and V is TRBV6-5; 9 bases are shared with TRBD1. The CDR3 runs to 18 residues. The junction had 16 bases not matched to a gene; V was cut back by 5 bases and J by 2 bases. CDR1 MNHEY and CDR2 SVGAGI come from the germline V gene. In nucleotides, the CDR3 is TGTGCCAGCAGTCCGGACGGGACAGGGCGTACCCCAACCTACGAGCAGTACTTC. Translating gives CASSPDGTGRTPTYEQYF.

V usage is TRBV7-3 and J usage is TRBJ2-1, with 10 bases matching TRBD1. The CDR3 has 13 residues. Germline CDR1 SGHTA, CDR2 FQGTGA. The ends lost 6 bases at V and 9 bases at J; junction bases unmatched: 5. The CDR3: CASRTTGGGEQFF. In DNA, the CDR3 is TGTGCCAGCAGGACGACAGGGGGCGGTGAGCAGTTCTTC.

The CDR3 sequence: CATGTALNTGELFF. The CDR3 coding sequence is TGTGCCACCGGGACAGCCCTGAACACCGGGGAGCTGTTTTTT. The chain is built from TRBV24-1 and TRBJ2-2, with TRBD1 matching over 7 bases. In germline, CDR1 is KGHDR, CDR2 SFDVKD. This CDR3 contains 14 residues. Trimming removed 9 bases from V and 1 base from J; junction bases left unmatched: 4.

The CDR3 nucleotides read TGCAGTGCTACTTTCACAGCCAATGGCCAGCCCCAGCATTTT. This encodes CSATFTANGQPQHF. This chain connects TRBV20-1 to TRBJ1-5; no clear D. Germline CDR1 DFQATT, CDR2 SNEGSKA (reference sequence). Trimming took 4 bases from V and 7 from J, leaving 17 bases between them. The CDR3 runs 14 residues.

CDR3 bases: TGTGCCAGCAGCTTCGGGGCTAGCAATCAGCCCCAGCATTTT. It specifies CASSFGASNQPQHF. The rearrangement links TRBV7-6 to TRBJ1-5; D may be TRBD1 (5 bases). V was cut by 3 bases and J by 0 bases, with 6 bases left in between. The CDR3 runs 14 residues. From germline, CDR1 is SGHVS and CDR2 FNYEAQ.

V is TRBV12-3 or TRBV12-4 and J is TRBJ2-3; 11 nucleotides agree with TRBD2. The CDR3 has 18 amino acids. J lost 2 bases, V lost 6 bases, and 13 bases had no gene match. The CDR3 region is CASSHSGRARKFTDTQYF. The CDR3, as DNA: TGTGCCAGCAGCCATAGCGGGAGGGCCCGGAAATTCACAGATACGCAGTATTTT.

The J gene is TRBJ2-3, the V gene TRBV29-1; 8 bases agree with TRBD2. Germline CDR1 reads SQVTM; CDR2 reads ANQGSEA. The CDR3 is 15 residues long. Trimming cost V 3 bases and J 2 bases; bases outside gene matches: 7. In nucleotides, the CDR3 is TGCAGCGTTGACTCGTCTAGCGGGTTCACAGATACGCAGTATTTT. It encodes CSVDSSSGFTDTQYF.

This rearrangement joins TRBV12-3 or TRBV12-4 to TRBJ2-1; D perhaps matches TRBD2 (6 bases). Trimming stripped 7 bases from V and 6 bases from J, with 10 bases between. The CDR3 has 12 amino acids. The CDR3 nucleotides are TGTGCCAGCATGGTAGCGGTCAATGAGCAGTTCTTC. Its protein product is CASMVAVNEQFF.

The chain combines TRBV28 with TRBJ1-6; TRBD1 might be the D (6 bases). There are 19 residues in the CDR3. Germline V gives CDR1 MDHEN, CDR2 SYDVKM. V gave up 1 base and J gave up 2 bases, with 18 bases separating them. In DNA form, the CDR3 reads TGTGCCAGCAGTTTATCGGGCGGGCCAGGGGCTACCTATAATTCACCCCTCCACTTT. Amino acid sequence: CASSLSGGPGATYNSPLHF.

This clonotype was counted ten times or more. The chain uses TRBV28 and TRBJ2-3; D gene unclear. The V end was cut by 4 bases, the J end by 11 bases, with 10 bases between. Germline-derived CDR1 and CDR2 are MDHEN and SYDVKM. This CDR3 spans 11 amino acids. CDR3 in DNA: TGTGCCAGCAGTTACCAGACTTGGCAGTATTTT. It specifies CASSYQTWQYF.

This rearrangement joins TRBV20-1 to TRBJ2-7; the match to TRBD1 covers 9 bases. Unmatched junction bases numbered 7, after V lost 6 bases and J lost 4 bases. The CDR3 covers 13 residues. Germline values: CDR1 DFQATT, CDR2 SNEGSKA (reference sequence). The CDR3 here is CSAVPGQGYEQYF. The CDR3 nucleotides read TGCAGTGCCGTCCCGGGACAGGGTTACGAGCAGTACTTC.

The rearrangement links TRBV7-9 to TRBJ2-1; TRBD1 aligns across 9 bases. The CDR3 runs to 15 residues. V shed 5 bases, J shed 6 bases, and the junction held 8 bases outside the gene matches. Germline CDR1 SEHNR, CDR2 FQNEAQ (reference sequence). The chain's CDR3 is CASSIRQGVGNEQFF. CDR3 bases: TGTGCCAGCAGCATCCGACAGGGGGTAGGCAATGAGCAGTTCTTC.

This sequence joins TRBV27 and TRBJ2-7; 9 bases are shared with TRBD2. J lost 7 bases, V lost 5 bases, and 15 bases had no gene match. Per germline, CDR1 MNHEY and CDR2 SMNVEV (reference sequence). This CDR3 spans 16 amino acids. DNA for the CDR3: TGTGCCAGCAGTCCCAGAACCGGGACTAGCACGAGTGAGCAGTACTTC. Translated, it gives CASSPRTGTSTSEQYF.

This clonotype has just a few counts. The J gene is TRBJ2-3, the V gene TRBV7-6, with D possibly matching TRBD1 (6 bases). Germline values: CDR1 SGHVS, CDR2 FNYEAQ. CDR3 size: 16 residues. Trimming pared 1 base from V and 2 bases from J, leaving 13 bases between. DNA for the CDR3: TGTGCCAGCAGCTTAGGGGCAGGGGCCTACACAGATACGCAGTATTTT. Protein product: CASSLGAGAYTDTQYF.

This clonotype has at least ten counts. The chain has TRBV20-1 and TRBJ2-5; 8 bases align to TRBD2. CDR3 size: 14 residues. The junction had 7 bases not matched to a gene; V was cut back by 3 bases and J by 4 bases. CDR1 is DFQATT and CDR2 is SNEGSKA in the germline V gene (reference sequence). The CDR3, as DNA: TGCAGTGCTAGCCCCGGGGGGGGTCGAGAGACCCAGTACTTC. This codes for CSASPGGGRETQYF.

This clonotype was seen a handful of times. The chain carries TRBV15 and TRBJ2-3, with D perhaps matching TRBD2 (5 bases). CDR1 and CDR2 from the germline V gene are LNHNV and YYDKDF (reference sequence). The CDR3 length is 15 residues. V dropped 6 bases and J dropped 5 bases, with 18 bases sitting between them. Here the CDR3 reads CATRPGRGGKDTQYF. The CDR3 DNA reads as TGTGCCACCAGACCTGGGCGAGGAGGTAAAGATACGCAGTATTTT.

This clonotype was found a few times. J is TRBJ2-5 and V is TRBV27; D ambiguous. Trimming cost V 1 base and J 5 bases, with 11 bases left between them. The CDR3 length is 14 residues. Germline CDR1 MNHEY, CDR2 SMNVEV (reference sequence). CDR3 in amino acids: CASSLLGREETQYF. The CDR3 DNA sequence: TGTGCCAGCAGTTTATTAGGACGCGAGGAGACCCAGTACTTC.

This clonotype was picked up a small number of times. This sequence joins TRBV19 and TRBJ2-7; 9 bases line up with TRBD1. V shed 10 bases, J shed 4 bases, and the junction held 5 bases outside the gene matches. From germline, CDR1 is LNHDA and CDR2 SQIVND (reference sequence). The CDR3 covers 12 residues. The CDR3 region has the DNA TGTGCCACCGGGACAGGGTGGTACGAGCAGTACTTC. This gives the protein CATGTGWYEQYF. The whole variable domain, filled in from reference TRBV19 and TRBJ2-7, reads DGGITQSPKYLFRKEGQNVTLSCEQNLNHDAMYWYRQDPGQGLRLIYYSQIVNDFQKGDIAEGYSVSREKKESFPLTVTSAQKNPTAFYLCATGTGWYEQYFGPGTRLTVT.

The rearrangement links TRBV11-3 to TRBJ2-1, with a tentative D call TRBD1 (6 bases). Germline values: CDR1 SGHNT, CDR2 YENEEA. CDR3 length: 13 residues. Trimming shortened V by 5 bases and J by 4 bases, and 9 bases separated the two germline ends. In nucleotides, the CDR3 is TGTGCCAGCAGCATACAGGGATACAATGAGCAGTTCTTC. Translated, it gives CASSIQGYNEQFF.